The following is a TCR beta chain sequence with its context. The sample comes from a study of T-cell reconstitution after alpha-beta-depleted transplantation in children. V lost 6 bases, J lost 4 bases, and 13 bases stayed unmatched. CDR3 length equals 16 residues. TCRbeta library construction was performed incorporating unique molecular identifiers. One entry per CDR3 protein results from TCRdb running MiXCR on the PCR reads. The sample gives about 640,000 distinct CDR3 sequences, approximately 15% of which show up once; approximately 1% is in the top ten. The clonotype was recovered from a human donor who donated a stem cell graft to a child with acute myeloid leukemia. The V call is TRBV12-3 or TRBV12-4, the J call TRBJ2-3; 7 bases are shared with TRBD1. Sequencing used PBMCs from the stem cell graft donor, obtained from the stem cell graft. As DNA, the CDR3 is TGTGCCAGCAGCCTCCTGACAGGGTATAAGGCAGATACGCAGTATTTT. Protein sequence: CASSLLTGYKADTQYF.